What follows are 19 T cell receptor beta chains derived from one specimen sequenced in a study of blood T cell repertoires in COVID-19. TCRdb keeps only in-frame clones here, not all; method: immunoSEQ multiplex PCR. The data show around 150,000 clones, with around nine tenths seen just once and 10% held by the top ten. The sample comprised peripheral blood. Receptors were obtained from a man aged 45-60 years with active or convalescent COVID-19.

The chain links TRBV10-1 to TRBJ2-2; 8 nucleotides line up with TRBD1. Germline V gives CDR1 WNHNN, CDR2 SYGVQD (reference sequence). There are 14 residues in the CDR3. V lost 6 bases and J lost 6; bases outside the gene matches: 6. The CDR3 region is CASSDRGQAGELFF. CDR3 nucleotides: TGCGCCAGCAGCGATCGGGGACAGGCCGGGGAGCTGTTTTTT.

The genes are TRBV11-3 and TRBJ1-6; D is undetermined. Germline V gene data show CDR1 as SGHNT and CDR2 as YENEEA. The CDR3 contains 16 residues. V was shortened by 2 bases and J by 7 bases, with 15 bases between the two germline ends. CDR3 sequence: CASSLRKCRENSPLHF. The CDR3 coding sequence is TGTGCCAGCAGCTTAAGAAAGTGCCGGGAAAATTCACCCCTCCACTTT.

The V and J genes are TRBV12-5 and TRBJ2-2, with 7 positions matching TRBD1. V dropped 2 bases and J dropped 6; count of bases not matched to a gene: 0. This CDR3 contains 13 residues. Germline V gene data show CDR1 as LGHNT and CDR2 as FRNRAP. CDR3: CASGLQGAGELFF. CDR3 nucleotide sequence: TGTGCTAGTGGTTTGCAGGGGGCCGGGGAGCTGTTTTTT.

Worth noting for this clone: Other nucleotide sequences from this sample produce the same CDR3. The chain recombines TRBV5-1 with TRBJ2-1, with D perhaps matching TRBD2 (6 bases). V was clipped by 0 bases and J by 4 bases, with 11 bases between them. This CDR3 comprises 15 residues. The germline CDR1 and CDR2 sequences are SGHRS and YFSETQ. The CDR3 nucleotides are TGCGCCAGCAGCTTGGGGGGAGGATTATACAATGAGCAGTTCTTC. Translating gives CASSLGGGLYNEQFF.

The V gene is TRBV27, the J gene TRBJ1-4; 7 positions agree with TRBD1. The trim removed 6 bases at V and 8 bases at J, leaving 3 bases unmatched. The CDR3 is 12 amino acids. Looked up from germline, CDR1 is MNHEY and CDR2 is SMNVEV (reference sequence). The CDR3 reads CASRGGGEKLFF. CDR3 DNA: TGTGCCAGCAGAGGAGGGGGCGAAAAACTGTTTTTT.

The chain couples TRBV7-8 to TRBJ2-1, with 10 bases aligning to TRBD2. CDR1 and CDR2 from the germline V gene are SGHVS and FQNEAQ. The length of the CDR3 is 22 residues. The junction had 20 bases not matched to a gene; V was cut back by 0 bases and J by 3 bases. CDR3 loop: CASSLALTRHFLAGGDYNEQFF. The CDR3 DNA is TGTGCCAGCAGCTTAGCGCTAACTAGACACTTCTTAGCGGGGGGAGACTACAATGAGCAGTTCTTC.

J is TRBJ1-5 and V is TRBV14, with D possibly matching TRBD1 (6 bases). Trimming cost V 1 base and J 7 bases, with 11 bases left between them. Germline lookup yields CDR1 SGHDN and CDR2 FVKESK. The CDR3 consists of 14 residues. CDR3 protein: CASSQGQVPQPQHF. CDR3 coding DNA: TGTGCCAGCAGCCAAGGACAGGTCCCCCAGCCCCAGCATTTT.

The V gene is TRBV5-1, the J gene TRBJ1-1, with TRBD1 matching 8 bases. The CDR3 covers 14 residues. Germline trimming cut 0 bases from V and 4 bases from J; bases unmatched to any gene: 2. CDR1 is SGHRS and CDR2 is YFSETQ in the germline V gene. In DNA, the CDR3 is TGCGCCAGCAGCTTGGGACAGGGGTTCACTGAAGCTTTCTTT. Translating it yields CASSLGQGFTEAFF.

This clone was observed a single time. The chain carries TRBV7-2 and TRBJ2-1; D perhaps matches TRBD2 (7 bases). V was clipped by 5 bases and J by 6 bases, with 17 bases between them. Germline CDR1 SGHTA, CDR2 FQGNSA. This CDR3 is built from 15 residues. The CDR3 loop is CASSNKGGTFNEQFF. Here the CDR3 DNA reads TGTGCCAGCAGCAACAAGGGGGGGACATTCAATGAGCAGTTCTTC.

Comment on this clone: Germline is not matched at one junction end, which may reflect a read error. The chain employs TRBV7-7 and TRBJ2-2; possibly TRBD1 for D (5 bases). In germline, CDR1 is SSHAT, CDR2 FNYEAQ (reference sequence). The CDR3 covers 15 residues. The CDR3 region has the DNA TGTGCTAGCAGCTTACGGCAGGGAAACACCGGGGAGCTGTTTTTT. It yields the protein CASSLRQGNTGELFF.

V is TRBV5-6 and J is TRBJ2-4; D might be TRBD2 (5 bases). CDR1 SGHDT and CDR2 YYEEEE come from the germline V gene. This CDR3 contains 16 residues. V was pared by 10 bases and J by 1 base, with 21 bases between. The CDR3 reads CASNGRGLGAKNIQYF. The CDR3 region has the DNA TGTGCCTCGAACGGCCGGGGATTGGGGGCCAAAAACATTCAGTACTTC.

The rearrangement links TRBV7-3 to TRBJ1-6, with 9 bases matching TRBD1. CDR3 length: 15 residues. Germline V CDR1 and CDR2: SGHTA, FQGTGA. The V gene end was trimmed by 5 bases and the J gene end by 7 bases; junction bases not matched to a gene: 6. In DNA, the CDR3 is TGTGCCAGCAGCCCGACAGGGGGAGTGAATTCACCCCTCCACTTT. It translates to CASSPTGGVNSPLHF. Full variable domain (rest looked up from reference TRBV7-3 and TRBJ1-6): GAGVSQTPSNKVTEKGKYVELRCDPISGHTALYWYRQSLGQGPEFLIYFQGTGAADDSGLPNDRFFAVRPEGSVSTLKIQRTERGDSAVYLCASSPTGGVNSPLHFGNGTRLTVT.

This clone was counted ten times or more. This chain connects TRBV7-9 to TRBJ2-1; possibly TRBD1 for D (6 bases). Germline V gene lookup returns CDR1 SEHNR and CDR2 FQNEAQ (reference sequence). The CDR3 runs to 15 residues. V lost 5 bases to trimming and J lost 4 bases, with 15 bases between them. The CDR3 DNA follows: TGTGCCAGCAGCCCTAATCGTACAGGGTACAATGAGCAGTTCTTC. It encodes CASSPNRTGYNEQFF.

The chain uses TRBV5-1 and TRBJ1-5; 7 positions agree with TRBD1. Losses at the gene ends were 0 bases for V and 2 bases for J; bases not matched to a gene: 2. Germline V CDR1 and CDR2: SGHRS, YFSETQ. CDR3 length equals 15 residues. This CDR3 is CASSLGQGGNQPQHF. The CDR3 DNA sequence: TGCGCCAGCAGCTTGGGACAGGGTGGCAATCAGCCCCAGCATTTT.

The rearrangement links TRBV6-5 to TRBJ2-7; D may be TRBD2 (5 bases). Trimming took off 0 bases at V and 5 bases at J, with 17 bases between the two ends. From germline, CDR1 is MNHEY and CDR2 SVGAGI. CDR3 size: 16 residues. The CDR3 DNA follows: TGTGCCAGCAGTTACTCCTCGGCATCTCTCGGGAACGAGCAGTACTTC. It translates to CASSYSSASLGNEQYF.

The chain uses TRBV5-1 and TRBJ2-3; D is undetermined. The CDR3 totals 13 residues. The ends were cut back, 0 bases at V and 6 bases at J, with 8 bases in the middle. The germline V gene encodes CDR1 SGHRS and CDR2 YFSETQ. For the CDR3, the DNA is TGCGCCAGCAGCTTGGGGCCCGGGGATACGCAGTATTTT. Translation: CASSLGPGDTQYF.

This rearrangement joins TRBV9 to TRBJ2-2; unclear D gene. Deletions cut 1 base from V and 5 bases from J, with 6 bases between. The CDR3 runs to 13 residues. Germline CDR1 and CDR2: SGDLS and YYNGEE. CDR3 protein: CASSVFLTGELFF. The CDR3 bases are TGTGCCAGCAGCGTATTTTTAACCGGGGAGCTGTTTTTT.

The rearrangement uses TRBV6-6 and TRBJ2-7; a possible D gene is TRBD1 (6 bases). There are 13 residues in the CDR3. CDR1 is MNHNY and CDR2 is SVGAGI in the germline V gene (reference sequence). Trimming cost V 8 bases and J 7 bases, with 18 bases left between them. In DNA, the CDR3 is TGTGCCAGCTTGGCCCCGACAGGCCAGGAGCAGTACTTC. Encoded protein: CASLAPTGQEQYF.

The CDR3 is CASSPGTGEENQPQHF. CDR3 DNA sequence: TGTGCCAGCAGCCCCGGGACAGGAGAGGAGAATCAGCCCCAGCATTTT. The chain couples TRBV7-9 to TRBJ1-5, with 8 bases identical to TRBD1. The V segment lost 5 bases and the J segment 4 bases; nucleotides outside the gene matches: 10. Germline V gives CDR1 SEHNR, CDR2 FQNEAQ (reference sequence). The CDR3 length is 16 residues. The full variable domain, completed using reference TRBV7-9 and TRBJ1-5, is DTGVSQNPRHKITKRGQNVTFRCDPISEHNRLYWYRQTLGQGPEFLTYFQNEAQLEKSRLLSDRFSAERPKGSFSTLEIQRTEQGDSAMYLCASSPGTGEENQPQHFGDGTRLSIL.